This T cell receptor (beta chain) came from a study of blood T cell repertoires in COVID-19. Whole-study context: The United States, Italy and Spain were the sources of the acute and convalescent COVID-19 samples.

This table comes from immunoSEQ multiplex PCR, and its TCRdb copy is limited to in-frame clones, with some not included. The top ten clones hold under 2.5% of a sample with about 50,000 clones, around 90% of them seen once. The length of the CDR3 is 12 residues. V dropped 8 bases and J dropped 6; count of bases not matched to a gene: 5. The germline CDR1 and CDR2 sequences are MGHRA and YSYEKL. Material for sequencing was peripheral blood. The origin of this receptor is a human donor in a cohort sampled during active COVID-19. The chain couples TRBV4-1 to TRBJ2-3, with 7 bases that match TRBD1. The CDR3 protein is CASSRGTDTQYF. For the CDR3, the DNA is TGCGCCAGCTCCAGGGGGACCGATACGCAGTATTTT.